This record concerns one TCR beta chain sequence. As yet, its antigen is unknown. Some clones are missing from TCRdb's copy, which holds only in-frame ones; the method was immunoSEQ multiplex PCR. The sample has approximately 90,000 clones, approximately 93% seen once; the top ten hold approximately 1.1%. These data belong to a study of cytomegalovirus exposure and HLA in healthy donors. Study-wide context: The same platform used for the 666 first-cohort repertoires was also used for the 120 validation repertoires, as a later analysis reported.

Study-level points and caveats: The classifier reportedly diagnosed cytomegalovirus status with high specificity and sensitivity. Cytomegalovirus-associated status was assigned to approximately 160 TCR beta chains. Later, an analysis found that TCR clusters from the first cohort tended to co-occur in the 120 or so validation repertoires.

The CDR3 covers 16 residues. The ends lost 5 bases at V and 9 bases at J; junction bases unmatched: 14. Germline V gives CDR1 PRHDT, CDR2 FYEKMQ (reference sequence). This sequence was found in a woman younger than 45 in good health and CMV-seropositive. Sequenced sample: PBMCs. The gene calls are TRBV13 and TRBJ2-1; 9 bases fit TRBD2. CDR3 residues: CASSPRLAVRGGEQFF. The CDR3, as DNA: TGTGCCAGCAGCCCGCGACTAGCGGTAAGGGGGGGTGAGCAGTTCTTC.